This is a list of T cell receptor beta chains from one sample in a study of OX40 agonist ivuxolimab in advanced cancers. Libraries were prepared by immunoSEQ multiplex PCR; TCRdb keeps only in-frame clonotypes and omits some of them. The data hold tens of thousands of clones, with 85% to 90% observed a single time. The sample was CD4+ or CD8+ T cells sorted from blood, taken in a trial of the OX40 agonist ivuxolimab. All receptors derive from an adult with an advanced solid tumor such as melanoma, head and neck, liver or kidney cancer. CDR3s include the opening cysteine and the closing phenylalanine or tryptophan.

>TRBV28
CASSPNWRSYNEQFF
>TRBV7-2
CASSLIRSSYNEQFF
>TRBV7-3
CASSLRGTSGSEQFF
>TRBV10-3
CAINQGGDTEAFF
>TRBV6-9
CASRGTSGRNTGELFF
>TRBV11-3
CASKQGSHGYTF
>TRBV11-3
CASSSETGTKNIQYF
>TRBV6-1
CASSARETGELFF
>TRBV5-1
CASSLGDSDYEQYF
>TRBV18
CASSPGAGGRDTQYF
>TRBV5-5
CASEHRGSYTEAFF
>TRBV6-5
CASGETGRLGQPQHF
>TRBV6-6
CASCVTGDPQETQYF
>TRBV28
CASSLEPGQGRDTQYF
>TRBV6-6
CASRPYSANTYEQYF
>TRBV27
CASSLARINTEAFF
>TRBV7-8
CASSLSMGVGTDTQYF
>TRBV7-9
CASSEQGIDETQYF
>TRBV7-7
CASSRGPGQGFYEQYF
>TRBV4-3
CASSQRQGAYGYTF
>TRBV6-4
CASSDYRDRLFF
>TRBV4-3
CASSQALAGAPEQYF
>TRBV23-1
CASSQVAGGTDTQYF
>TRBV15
CATSRTPVNTEAFF
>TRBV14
CASNNLWLGKTQYF
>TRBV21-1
CASPKASYNEQFF
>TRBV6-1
CASSGPLSSYNEQFF
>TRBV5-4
CASSRGSPSGNTIYF
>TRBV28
CASKNRGRETQYF
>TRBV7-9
CASSTAGGGSYEQYF
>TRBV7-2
CASSPPASGTNEQFF
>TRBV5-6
CASSLWGSSWGEQYF
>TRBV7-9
CASSLVFAATVLFF
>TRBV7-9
CASSLPTTYEQYF
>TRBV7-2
CASSLGTGTNIQYF
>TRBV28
CASSSHSEGDKPLHF
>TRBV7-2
CASSSGRETEAFF
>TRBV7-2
CASSPDPTGYGYTF
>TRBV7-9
CASSPVAGGETQYF
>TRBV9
CASSLDGVSQPQHF
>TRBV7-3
CASSSRRTGELFF
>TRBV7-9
CASSLLAGEVEQFF
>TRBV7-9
CASRTSGSSNEQFF
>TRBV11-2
CASSQGENIQYF
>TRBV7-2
CASTSDRAAPLHF
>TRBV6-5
CASSINTGELFF
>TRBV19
CASSKQGLNEQYF
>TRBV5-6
CASGFPGQGYNEQFF
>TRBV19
CASRATPSTTDTQYF
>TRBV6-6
CASIRTGVYGYTF